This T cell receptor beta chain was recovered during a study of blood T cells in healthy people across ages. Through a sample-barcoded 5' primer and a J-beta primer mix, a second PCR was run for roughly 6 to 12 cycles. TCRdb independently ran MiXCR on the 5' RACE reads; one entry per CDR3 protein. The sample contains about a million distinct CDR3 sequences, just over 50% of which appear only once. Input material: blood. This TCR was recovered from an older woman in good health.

The CDR3 region has the DNA TGTGCCAGCAGTAGCACCGGGACTCAGGAGCAGTACTTC. As protein: CASSSTGTQEQYF. The gene calls are TRBV6-5 and TRBJ2-7, with TRBD2 as a possible D gene (6 bases). The V gene's germline CDR1 is MNHEY and CDR2 SVGAGI. The length of the CDR3 is 13 residues. Trimming shortened V by 5 bases and J by 7 bases, and 15 bases separated the two germline ends.